These 10 T cell receptor beta chains were all obtained from the same sample, sequenced in a study of post-analysis software for immune sequencing data. Study conclusions and caveats: Among a few TRBV segments more frequent in patients than controls were TRBV5-6, TRBV5-1 and TRBV20-1.

Unique molecular identifiers tagged the TCR beta cDNA libraries. MiXCR, applied by TCRdb to the PCR reads, yields one record per CDR3 protein. The sample contains hundreds of thousands of distinct CDR3 sequences, around 27% of which appear only once. These TCRs' antigens remain unknown. Material: blood. These TCRs come from a girl aged 5-17 years with multiple sclerosis.

The chain has TRBV12-5 and TRBJ2-5, with D possibly TRBD1 on 5 matching bases. The end of the DNA aligns better with TRBJ2-4, so the J call may be wrong. The CDR3 covers 13 residues. The germline V gene encodes CDR1 LGHNT and CDR2 FRNRAP. This CDR3 is CVGARVAKNIQYF. CDR3 sequence (DNA): TGTGTTGGGGCCAGGGTGGCCAAAAACATTCAGTACTTC.

This chain links TRBV5-1 with TRBJ2-1, with TRBD2 as a possible D gene (5 bases). V lost 2 bases to trimming and J lost 0 bases, with 12 bases between them. This CDR3 spans 16 amino acids. Germline V CDR1 and CDR2: SGHRS, YFSETQ. For the CDR3, the DNA is TGCGCCAGCAGCTTAAGACTAACGAGCTCCTACAATGAGCAGTTCTTC. Its translation is CASSLRLTSSYNEQFF.

This clonotype was seen at least ten times. This chain joins TRBV20-1 and TRBJ2-3; tentative D call: TRBD1 (6 bases). Between the trimmed V and J ends, which lost 7 bases and 2 bases, there was a span of 13 bases. The CDR3 is made up of 13 amino acids. The V gene's germline CDR1 is DFQATT and CDR2 SNEGSKA (reference sequence). CDR3 residues: CSVSDSTTDTQYF. In DNA form, the CDR3 reads TGCAGTGTCTCGGACAGTACCACAGATACGCAGTATTTT.

The rearrangement uses TRBV11-2 and TRBJ2-7; 8 nucleotides line up with TRBD1. The germline V gene encodes CDR1 SGHAT and CDR2 FQNNGV. The junction had 5 bases not matched to a gene; V was cut back by 4 bases and J by 3 bases. The CDR3 sequence is 14 residues long. This CDR3 is CASSSSGQGYEQYF. CDR3 DNA sequence: TGTGCCAGCAGCTCCTCCGGACAGGGCTACGAGCAGTACTTC.

V and J are TRBV20-1 and TRBJ1-1; TRBD1 is a possible D gene (5 bases). CDR1 and CDR2 from the germline V gene are DFQATT and SNEGSKA (reference sequence). Trimming took off 6 bases at V and 0 bases at J, with 14 bases between the two ends. This CDR3 spans 14 amino acids. The CDR3 sequence is CSAPAGGLNTEAFF. CDR3 bases: TGCAGTGCCCCAGCTGGGGGTTTGAACACTGAAGCTTTCTTT.

This clonotype appeared a few times. The CDR3 loop reads CSVVRGRHEQYF. Here the CDR3 DNA reads TGCAGCGTTGTCAGGGGGCGGCACGAGCAGTACTTC. The V call is TRBV29-1, the J call TRBJ2-7; 8 nucleotides align to TRBD1. CDR3 size: 12 residues. J gave up 5 bases and V 4 bases, and 4 bases lay outside the gene matches. The germline CDR1 and CDR2 sequences are SQVTM and ANQGSEA.

The rearrangement joins TRBV19 to TRBJ2-1, with 10 bases fitting TRBD1. This CDR3 is 16 amino acids long. V trimming: 3 bases; J trimming: 13 bases; junction bases outside the gene matches: 15. Germline values: CDR1 LNHDA, CDR2 SQIVND (reference sequence). CDR3 sequence: CASSMTTGTGEKRQFF. CDR3 DNA: TGTGCCAGTAGTATGACAACCGGGACAGGGGAAAAGCGACAGTTCTTC.

This clonotype was counted a few times. The chain carries TRBV5-1 and TRBJ2-5, with D possibly TRBD2 on 6 matching bases. Trimming left V 4 bases short and J 5 bases short, with 12 bases between. Germline CDR1 SGHRS, CDR2 YFSETQ. There are 13 residues in the CDR3. The DNA of the CDR3 is TGCGCCAGCAGCGCGGGGAGTTCGGAGACCCAGTACTTC. Its protein product is CASSAGSSETQYF.

With regard to this clonotype: An end of the junction does not agree with germline; a read error may underlie this. V and J are TRBV11-2 and TRBJ1-2, with a possible D match to TRBD1 (6 bases). In germline, CDR1 is SGHAT, CDR2 FQNNGV. The CDR3 is made up of 14 amino acids. The chain's CDR3 is CAGSQRGWFDGYTF. In nucleotides, the CDR3 is TGTGCCGGCAGCCAGAGGGGGTGGTTTGATGGCTACACCTTC.

This chain uses TRBV20-1 with TRBJ1-2; possibly TRBD1 for D (5 bases). V was clipped by 6 bases and J by 4 bases, with 18 bases between them. This CDR3 has 14 residues. Germline V gene data show CDR1 as DFQATT and CDR2 as SNEGSKA (reference sequence). CDR3 region: CSAAGGKHFYGYTF. CDR3 DNA sequence: TGCAGTGCCGCGGGGGGTAAACACTTCTATGGCTACACCTTC.